The 15 T cell receptor beta chains reported below all come from one sample, sequenced in a study of prognosis after radiotherapy for stage I lung cancer. Amplification of TCR beta CDR3 from genomic DNA used two-round multiplex PCR. During first-round PCR, primers specific to each TRBV and TRBJ gene were used. Each CDR3 protein gets one entry after TCRdb re-called the multiplex PCR reads with MiXCR. This table holds around 26,000 distinct CDR3 sequences, around 46% found once. The specimen comprised PBMCs, sampled before or after stereotactic body radiation therapy (not recorded which). The source of these receptors is a donor over 45 with non-small cell lung cancer.

There are many counts of this clonotype. The J gene is TRBJ1-1, the V gene TRBV7-2; D gene ambiguous. With 2 bases removed from V and 3 bases from J, the gap between germline ends came to 10 bases. The CDR3 loop spans 14 amino acids. CDR1 is SGHTA, CDR2 FQGNSA, per germline. The CDR3 coding sequence is TGTGCCAGCAGCTTATTTTTGTTTGACACTGAAGCTTTCTTT. Protein sequence: CASSLFLFDTEAFF.

This clonotype was seen at least ten times. This chain uses TRBV6-1 with TRBJ2-7, with 7 bases identical to TRBD1. Germline loops: CDR1 MNHNS, CDR2 SASEGT. V lost 3 bases to trimming and J lost 1 base; unmatched junction nucleotides: 12. This CDR3 spans 17 amino acids. The CDR3 is CASSDVVRWDRSYEQYF. The CDR3 DNA sequence: TGTGCCAGCAGTGACGTGGTTCGGTGGGACAGATCCTACGAGCAGTACTTC.

About this clonotype itself: Only one base separates this from a far larger clonotype, so it likely reflects a read error. The chain's CDR3 is CASRPSGCYNGQFF. CDR3 sequence (DNA): TGTGCCAGCAGGCCTAGCGGGTGTTACAATGGGCAGTTCTTC. J is TRBJ2-1 and V is TRBV6-2 or TRBV6-3, with 8 bases fitting TRBD2. Germline V gene data show CDR1 as MNHEY and CDR2 as SVGEGT. The CDR3 has 14 residues.

Ten or more counts support this clonotype. This rearrangement joins TRBV6-1 to TRBJ1-4; D is possibly TRBD1 (5 bases). The ends were cut back, 8 bases at V and 2 bases at J, with 9 bases in the middle. Looked up from germline, CDR1 is MNHNS and CDR2 is SASEGT. There are 13 residues in the CDR3. CDR3: CASSSGTNEKLFF. The CDR3 nucleotides read TGTGCCAGCTCTTCAGGGACTAATGAAAAACTGTTTTTT.

About this clonotype itself: At one end the junction does not follow the germline gene, possibly because of a read error. This chain links TRBV19 with TRBJ2-7; 8 bases map to TRBD1. The CDR3 spans 15 residues. Germline V gene data show CDR1 as LNHDA and CDR2 as SQIVND (reference sequence). The CDR3 loop is CASSIDGTGAYEHYF. In DNA, the CDR3 is TGTGCCAGTAGTATAGATGGGACAGGTGCCTACGAGCATTACTTC. Drawing the rest from reference TRBV19 and TRBJ2-7, the complete variable domain is DGGITQSPKYLFRKEGQNVTLSCEQNLNHDAMYWYRQDPGQGLRLIYYSQIVNDFQKGDIAEGYSVSREKKESFPLTVTSAQKNPTAFYLCASSIDGTGAYEHYFGPGTRLTVT.

This chain links TRBV4-3 with TRBJ1-5; D is unclear. The CDR3 length is 13 residues. V was clipped by 0 bases and J by 9 bases, with 9 bases between them. Germline V gene sequence: CDR1 LGHNA, CDR2 YSLEER. CDR3 protein: CASSQELGPPQHF. The CDR3 DNA sequence: TGCGCCAGCAGCCAAGAATTGGGTCCGCCCCAGCATTTT.

On this clonotype: A far larger clone is off by one base, so a read error is likely. The V and J genes are TRBV6-5 and TRBJ2-3; maybe TRBD2 (6 bases). The V end lost 8 bases, the J end lost 0 bases, and 15 bases lay between the germline ends. The V gene's germline CDR1 is MNHEY and CDR2 SVGAGI. The CDR3 has 15 amino acids. The DNA of the CDR3 is TGTGCCAGCCGTGGGGGACTCCTAAGCACAGATACGCAGTATTTT. It translates to CASRGGLLSTDTQYF.

In regard to this clonotype: This may stem from a read error, because a much larger clone lies one nucleotide away. The chain is built from TRBV14 and TRBJ2-7; D not resolved. The V end lost 7 bases, the J end lost 7 bases, and 11 bases lay between the germline ends. CDR3 length: 11 amino acids. The germline V gene encodes CDR1 SGHDN and CDR2 FVKESK. CDR3 protein: CASTPTDEQYF. CDR3 nucleotide sequence: TGTGCCAGCACCCCCACAGATGAGCAGTACTTC.

A remark on this clonotype: One junction end does not reproduce the germline sequence, and a read error may be involved. The rearrangement links TRBV20-1 to TRBJ1-4; D is undetermined. The germline gives CDR1 DFQATT, CDR2 SNEGSKA (reference sequence). This CDR3 comprises 12 residues. The chain's CDR3 is CSATPGREELFF. DNA for the CDR3: TGCAGTGCCACCCCTGGCCGTGAAGAACTGTTTTTT.

This chain joins TRBV19 and TRBJ1-6, with 11 bases fitting TRBD1. Germline loops: CDR1 LNHDA, CDR2 SQIVND (reference sequence). Trimming removed 7 bases from V and 9 bases from J; junction bases left unmatched: 5. CDR3 length: 14 amino acids. The CDR3 reads CASNLGTGGSPLHF. Here the CDR3 DNA reads TGTGCCAGTAATCTCGGGACAGGGGGTTCACCCCTCCACTTT.

As to this clonotype: One end of the junction does not line up with germline, which may come from a read error. The chain uses TRBV7-9 and TRBJ2-5; tentatively, D is TRBD2 (5 bases). Germline V lookup: CDR1 SEHNR, CDR2 FQNEAQ (reference sequence). The CDR3 has 15 amino acids. The CDR3 is CASSHPGGAEDTQYF. CDR3 nucleotide sequence: TGTGCCAGCAGCCATCCGGGTGGAGCGGAAGATACCCAGTACTTC. The variable domain in full, completed from reference TRBV7-9 and TRBJ2-5, reads DTGVSQNPRHKITKRGQNVTFRCDPISEHNRLYWYRQTLGQGPEFLTYFQNEAQLEKSRLLSDRFSAERPKGSFSTLEIQRTEQGDSAMYLCASSHPGGAEDTQYFGPGTRLLVL.

The genes are TRBV5-5 and TRBJ1-3, with TRBD1 identical over 10 bases. This CDR3 has 16 residues. The V gene's germline CDR1 is SGHKS and CDR2 YYEKEE (reference sequence). The trim removed 3 bases at V and 4 bases at J, leaving 7 bases unmatched. The CDR3 coding sequence is TGTGCCAGCAGCTGGACCGGGACAGGGGTCGGAAACACCATATATTTT. As protein: CASSWTGTGVGNTIYF.

Concerning this clonotype itself: Compared with germline, one end of the junction differs, possibly owing to a read error. The CDR3 reads CSGAIYNSPLQF. Here the CDR3 DNA reads TGCAGTGGGGCCATCTATAATTCACCACTCCAATTT. The V and J genes are TRBV20-1 and TRBJ1-6; D uncertain. There are 12 residues in the CDR3. Germline V gives CDR1 DFQATT, CDR2 SNEGSKA (reference sequence).

This clonotype is medium-sized by share. The chain joins TRBV28 to TRBJ2-1; maybe TRBD1 (5 bases). Trimming left V 3 bases short and J 2 bases short, with 8 bases between. Germline lookup yields CDR1 MDHEN and CDR2 SYDVKM. This CDR3 region has 14 residues. The CDR3 protein is CASSLTAPYNEQFF. Here the CDR3 DNA reads TGTGCCAGCAGTTTGACAGCACCCTACAATGAGCAGTTCTTC.

This clonotype was recorded at least ten times. The rearrangement joins TRBV7-8 to TRBJ2-5; D might be TRBD1 (5 bases). Germline V gene lookup returns CDR1 SGHVS and CDR2 FQNEAQ. This CDR3 spans 15 amino acids. V was cut by 1 base and J by 0 bases, with 9 bases left in between. The CDR3: CASSLVIRDQETQYF. CDR3 nucleotides: TGTGCCAGCAGCTTAGTGATCAGGGACCAAGAGACCCAGTACTTC. Using reference TRBV7-8 and TRBJ2-5 for the parts outside the CDR3, the full variable domain is GAGVSQSPRYKVAKRGQDVALRCDPISGHVSLFWYQQALGQGPEFLTYFQNEAQLDKSGLPSDRFFAERPEGSVSTLKIQRTQQEDSAVYLCASSLVIRDQETQYFGPGTRLLVL.